This T cell receptor beta chain is from a study of blood T cells in healthy people across ages. General study points: With unsorted PBMCs, a conclusive comparison of naive versus antigen-experienced cells was not possible.

It was with a sample-barcoded 5' primer and a J-beta primer mix that a second PCR of roughly 7 to 12 cycles was run. Paired-end reads containing CDR3 totaled no fewer than 2.5 million for each sample. TCRdb used MiXCR to reprocess the 5' RACE reads, holding one entry per CDR3 protein. This sample has some 690,000 distinct CDR3 sequences, with about 24% found just once. Concerning this clonotype: Its antigen is undetermined.

This CDR3 is built from 16 residues. V was shortened by 4 bases and J by 4 bases, with 20 bases between the two germline ends. Looked up from germline, CDR1 is SGHRS and CDR2 is YFSETQ. Caucasian individuals from Russia who were healthy and aged roughly 6 to 95 acted as donors. The total RNA that was extracted per sample amounted to at least 5 micrograms. Sequencing was performed on blood. This TCR came from a man between 65 and 85 years old in good health. The chain couples TRBV5-1 to TRBJ2-5, with D perhaps assigned TRBD1 or TRBD2 (6 bases each). CDR3 coding DNA: TGCGCCAGCAGCGCATGGGGGGCCTCCCATGGAGAGACCCAGTACTTC. Translating it yields CASSAWGASHGETQYF.